This T cell receptor beta chain was profiled in a study of blood T cell repertoires in COVID-19. The overall study: COVID-19 samples collected from the United States, Italy and Spain covered acute and convalescent phases. T cells, B-cell-depleted T cells, or PBMCs provided the cDNA or gDNA that served as material.

Sequencing was performed with immunoSEQ multiplex PCR; in TCRdb, only in-frame clones are kept and a portion is missing. The table shows 250,000 or so clones, with less than 90% occurring only once. The CDR3 sequence is 15 residues long. Germline lookup yields CDR1 SGHAT and CDR2 FQNNGV. Trimming left V 3 bases short and J 3 bases short, with 14 bases between. The TCR was taken from a man aged 25 to 40 with active or convalescent COVID-19. This sequence joins TRBV11-2 and TRBJ1-1, with D uncertain. The sequencing input was peripheral blood. The CDR3 loop is CASSFVEGGYTEAFF. DNA of the CDR3: TGTGCCAGCAGCTTCGTGGAGGGAGGATACACTGAAGCTTTCTTT.